This TCR beta chain is from a study of OX40 agonist ivuxolimab in advanced cancers. At the level of the whole study: The costimulatory receptor OX40 (CD134) was targeted by ivuxolimab, a fully human IgG2 agonistic monoclonal antibody. Intravenous ivuxolimab was administered to patients every 2 weeks at six dose levels: 0.01, 0.1, 0.3, 1.5, 3 and 10 mg/kg. Of the approximately 50 patients in dose escalation, about 20 had hepatocellular carcinoma, some 15 had melanoma, 9 had renal cell carcinoma and 9 had head and neck cancer. In the dose-escalation cohort, 70% to 85% of patients were male, and the mean age was roughly 60 years, with a range of roughly 23 to 85. Prior anti-PD-1, anti-PD-L1 or anti-CTLA-4 therapy was permitted, and 30% to 45% of dose-escalation patients had received checkpoint inhibitors. Partial responses occurred in three dose-escalation patients: two with cutaneous melanoma and one with hepatocellular carcinoma. The point of sequencing TCRbeta in the periphery was to test whether ivuxolimab changed TCR sequence diversity and drove clonal T-cell expansion. The paper describes the monotherapy dose-escalation part (N of about 57 patients) of the phase I trial of ivuxolimab. Points the paper makes about the study in general: In the 0.1-3.0 mg/kg groups, partial responders had among the lowest normalized peripheral clonal expansion, particularly in CD8+ T cells. The antigen specificity of the peripheral T cells that underwent clonal expansion was not determined. Low levels of normalized T-cell clonal expansion were also seen in some patients who did not respond. At doses of 0.1 to 3.0 mg/kg, clonal expansion of both CD4+ and CD8+ blood T cells was observed from baseline to week 6. After ivuxolimab, CD8+ T cells had more expanded clones than CD4+ T cells on average.

Genomic DNA was isolated from the sorted cells so that the TCRbeta CDR3 region could be sequenced. The immunoSEQ Assay was used to sequence the TCRbeta CDR3 regions. This is the immuneACCESS table as TCRdb keeps it, with only in-frame sequences that have V and J called. A part of the clones is gone; compared with another copy, unresolved V genes explain less than half, and the rest is unexplained. A total of 100,000 to 120,000 clones appear in this sample, 75% to 95% of them only once. The leading ten clones occupy approximately 0.63% of the sample. The CDR3 is 11 amino acids long, termini counted. Notes on this clone: No antigen is known for it. Given the absence of the conserved phenylalanine or tryptophan at the CDR3 end, a read error is likely. The DNA is left out, because the CDR3 cannot be placed on it with certainty; the CDR3 is given as TCRdb lists it.

The trial excluded patients who had a history of autoimmune disease or were on systemic immunosuppression. Peripheral blood for TCR sequencing was collected from all dose cohorts at baseline, on cycle 4 day 1, and on cycle 7 day 1. The samples were taken from a phase I, first-in-human, multicenter, open-label dose-escalation trial of ivuxolimab. Adults with locally advanced or metastatic melanoma, renal cell carcinoma, hepatocellular carcinoma or head and neck squamous cell carcinoma were enrolled in the trial. Before TCR sequencing, CD4+ T cells and CD8+ T cells were sorted from peripheral blood as separate populations.

Recombination linked TRBV21-1 to TRBJ2-7; the D call TRBD1 from the table was never checked on the DNA. TRBV21-1 is noted as a pseudogene. This TCR came from an adult with an advanced solid tumor such as melanoma, head and neck, liver or kidney cancer. This specimen was CD4+ or CD8+ T cells sorted from blood, taken in a trial of the OX40 agonist ivuxolimab. CDR3 reads: CASSKFFWDRT.